Sequencing of this TCR beta chain was carried out in a study of T cells in Graves' hyperthyroidism and ophthalmopathy. Authors of the study amplified TCR beta CDR3 regions from RNA transcripts. A set of HTBI primers served as the primers for a first-round RT-PCR of the TCR CDR3. In TCRdb, the multiplex PCR reads were re-called with MiXCR into one record per CDR3 protein. This table has some 490,000 distinct CDR3 sequences, about 15% appearing once. Study-wide results and caveats: From stable hyperthyroidism, ophthalmopathy was separated by a 13 V-J model. Ophthalmopathy onset followed model prediction by a median about six months.

Ten or more counts support this clonotype. As yet, its antigen is unknown. Approximately 9.3 ml of fresh peripheral blood supplied the PBMCs. The material sequenced was blood. This sequence was found in a woman aged 30 to 39 with Graves' ophthalmopathy.

The CDR3 nucleotides read TGCAGTGCTGGAACGGCCTTATCCCGCTATAGCAATCAGCCCCAGCATTTT. This codes for CSAGTALSRYSNQPQHF. The chain uses TRBV20-1 and TRBJ1-5, with D unclear. CDR3 length: 17 amino acids. Germline lookup yields CDR1 DFQATT and CDR2 SNEGSKA (reference sequence). V lost 5 bases and J 0 bases, leaving 20 bases between the germline ends.